This T cell receptor beta chain was obtained from a study of radiation and T cells in renal cell carcinoma. Study as a whole: Nephrectomy followed 15 Gy stereotactic body radiation by 4 weeks.

The repertoire was sequenced with immunoSEQ multiplex PCR; TCRdb's copy has only in-frame clones and lacks some. The sample has about 140,000 clones; less than 85% are singletons. Study observations and caveats: In blood, top tumor clones expanded by 2 weeks, shrinking by 4.

CDR1 is SGHKS, CDR2 YYEKEE, per germline (reference sequence). This CDR3 has 15 amino acids. The V end was cut by 4 bases, the J end by 1 base, with 14 bases between. On this clone itself: Antigen: not known.

Time point of the sample: baseline pretreatment blood. Specified treatment: 15 Gy SBRT to primary tumor, nephrectomy 4 weeks later. The chain couples TRBV5-5 to TRBJ1-1; D unresolved. The sequencing here drew on blood, taken from a patient whose treatment included radiotherapy and nephrectomy. The TCR was taken from a woman in her forties or fifties with renal cell carcinoma. CDR3 nucleotides: TGTGCCAGCAGCACGGAGCCCTACAGGAACACTGAAGCTTTCTTT. Translating gives CASSTEPYRNTEAFF.